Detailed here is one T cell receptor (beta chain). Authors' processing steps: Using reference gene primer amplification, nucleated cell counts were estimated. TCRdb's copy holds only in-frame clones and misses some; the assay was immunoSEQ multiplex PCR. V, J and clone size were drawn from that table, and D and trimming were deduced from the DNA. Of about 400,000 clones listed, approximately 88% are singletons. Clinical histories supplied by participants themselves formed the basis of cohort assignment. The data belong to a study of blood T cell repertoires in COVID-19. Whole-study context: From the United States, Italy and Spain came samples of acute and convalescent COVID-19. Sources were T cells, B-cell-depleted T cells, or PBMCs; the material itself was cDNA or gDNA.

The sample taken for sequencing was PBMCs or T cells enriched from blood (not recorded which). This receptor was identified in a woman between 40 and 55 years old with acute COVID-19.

CDR3 nucleotides: TGTGCCAGCAGTGATAGTCCGGGGTTGAGGAGCTACACCTTC. Residues: CASSDSPGLRSYTF. The chain carries TRBV25-1 and TRBJ1-2, with D uncertain. This CDR3 contains 14 residues. The germline CDR1 and CDR2 sequences are MGHDK and SYGVNS. V was shortened by 3 bases and J by 9 bases, with 17 bases between the two germline ends.